Listed here is a single T cell receptor (beta chain). Its cognate antigen is unknown. The repertoire was sequenced with immunoSEQ multiplex PCR; TCRdb's copy has only in-frame clones and lacks some. The sample has about 19,000 clones, roughly nine tenths seen once. Treatment was busulfan-fludarabine conditioning, a marrow graft, and cyclophosphamide on days +3 and +4. The data were obtained in a study of T cells after posttransplantation cyclophosphamide. Whole-study results and caveats: Recipient CMV seropositivity and CMV reactivation strongly tracked TRB clonality. Later post-transplant blood repertoires were often dominated by donor CD8+ memory clones. TRB overlap between skin or GI tissue T cells and blood was limited.

Sequencing used PBMCs, obtained after allogeneic stem cell transplant with posttransplant cyclophosphamide. This receptor was taken from a female patient in her thirties or forties who received an allogeneic stem cell transplant from a related donor, was CMV-positive, and had no GVHD. Some of the T cells may derive from the graft donor.

CDR3 region: CASSNDSPTEAFF. The CDR3 DNA sequence: TGTGCCAGCAGCAATGACAGTCCGACTGAAGCTTTCTTT. This chain uses TRBV7-6 with TRBJ1-1; possible D gene TRBD1, 5 bases. This CDR3 is built from 13 residues. V was clipped by 5 bases and J by 5 bases, with 12 bases between them. Germline V gene data show CDR1 as SGHVS and CDR2 as FNYEAQ. The full variable domain, with the rest looked up from reference TRBV7-6 and TRBJ1-1, is GAGVSQSPRYKVTKRGQDVALRCDPISGHVSLYWYRQALGQGPEFLTYFNYEAQQDKSGLPNDRFSAERPEGSISTLTIQRTEQRDSAMYRCASSNDSPTEAFFGQGTRLTVV.